Each of the 20 T cell receptor beta chains below was sequenced from the same sample in a study of blood T cell repertoires in COVID-19 (dated by TCRdb to 2018 to 2021). To prepare the library, the immunoSEQ multiplex PCR assay was applied. Held by TCRdb, this immuneACCESS table contains in-frame sequences only and omits some clones. Under half of the omission traces to an unresolved V gene where checked; the cause of the rest is unknown. This sample holds about 200,000 clones; more than 75% were observed only once. In total, the top ten clones hold around 6% of the sample. The specimen sequenced was PBMCs or T cells enriched from blood (not recorded which). The receptors originated from a man aged 35-49 years with acute COVID-19.

The chain couples TRBV10-1 to TRBJ2-6, with 12 bases aligning to TRBD2. This CDR3 region has 21 residues. Germline CDR1 is WNHNN and CDR2 is SYGVQD (reference sequence). Trimming took 3 bases from V and 0 from J; bases not matched to a gene: 12. CDR3 DNA: TGCGCCAGCAGTGACCCGACTAGCGGGAGCCAACCTAGCTCTGGGGCCAACGTCCTGACTTTC. It translates to CASSDPTSGSQPSSGANVLTF.

This chain uses TRBV30 with TRBJ2-1; no firm D call. Germline V lookup: CDR1 GTSNPN, CDR2 SVGIG (reference sequence). The CDR3 loop spans 13 amino acids. Trimming removed 0 bases from V and 4 bases from J, with 7 bases in between. The CDR3 here is CAWSVQLYNEQFF. CDR3 sequence (DNA): TGTGCCTGGAGTGTACAACTATACAATGAGCAGTTCTTC.

This chain uses TRBV5-4 with TRBJ2-1; 13 bases line up with TRBD2. The germline CDR1 and CDR2 sequences are SGHNT and YYREEE (reference sequence). The CDR3 runs 16 residues. The V segment lost 3 bases and the J segment 6 bases; nucleotides outside the gene matches: 6. The CDR3 nucleotides read TGTGCCAGCAGCTCCGGGACTAGCGGGATCCGCAATGAGCAGTTCTTC. It codes for CASSSGTSGIRNEQFF.

The chain has TRBV15 and TRBJ2-5; TRBD1 agrees at 7 bases. The CDR3 has 14 residues. Germline loops: CDR1 LNHNV, CDR2 YYDKDF (reference sequence). V shed 2 bases and J 2 bases; nucleotides not matched to a gene: 2. The CDR3: CATSRPRGQETQYF. The CDR3 nucleotides read TGTGCCACCAGCAGACCCAGGGGGCAAGAGACCCAGTACTTC.

The chain couples TRBV27 to TRBJ1-1; no reliable D call. The V end was cut by 3 bases, the J end by 8 bases, with 10 bases between. This CDR3 has 12 amino acids. Germline CDR1 reads MNHEY; CDR2 reads SMNVEV (reference sequence). The CDR3 bases are TGTGCCAGCAGTTTTTCCCTCGGGGAAGCTTTCTTT. Amino acid sequence: CASSFSLGEAFF.

This clone was seen only once. The chain is built from TRBV6-5 and TRBJ2-5; D is ambiguous. Germline assignment: CDR1 MNHEY and CDR2 SVGAGI. The V gene lost 7 bases and the J gene lost 5 bases, with 17 bases spanning the gap. CDR3 length equals 14 residues. The CDR3 DNA follows: TGTGCCAGCAATCTTATCGGGTTCCGGGAGACCCAGTACTTC. Translating it yields CASNLIGFRETQYF.

The chain's CDR3 is CASSSGQTYSNQPQHF. In DNA form, the CDR3 reads TGTGCCAGCAGCTCCGGACAGACTTATAGCAATCAGCCCCAGCATTTT. The rearrangement joins TRBV27 to TRBJ1-5; tentatively, D is TRBD1 (6 bases). The CDR3 is 16 amino acids. The ends were cut back, 6 bases at V and 0 bases at J, with 15 bases in the middle. CDR1 is MNHEY and CDR2 is SMNVEV in the germline V gene (reference sequence).

The chain employs TRBV7-7 and TRBJ2-5; TRBD2 is a possible D gene (5 bases). In germline, CDR1 is SSHAT, CDR2 FNYEAQ (reference sequence). Trimming removed 7 bases at V and 4 bases at J, with 16 bases between. This CDR3 spans 14 amino acids. The CDR3 bases are TGTGCCAGCACCCCATTGGGGAGCCGAGAGACCCAGTACTTC. Protein: CASTPLGSRETQYF.

This rearrangement joins TRBV4-2 to TRBJ1-4; D perhaps matches TRBD1 (6 bases). The CDR3 totals 16 residues. Trimming removed 3 bases at V and 7 bases at J, with 18 bases between. Germline V gives CDR1 LGHNA, CDR2 YNFKEQ. Here the CDR3 reads CASSQIKQGSGEKLFF. The CDR3 DNA reads TGTGCCAGCAGCCAGATAAAACAGGGAAGCGGTGAAAAACTGTTTTTT.

The chain recombines TRBV18 with TRBJ1-1, with D possibly being TRBD1 (5 bases). CDR1 and CDR2 (germline): KGHSH, LQKENI. The CDR3 is made up of 13 amino acids. Trimming stripped 6 bases from V and 1 base from J, with 9 bases between. CDR3 residues: CASSPGGNTEAFF. The CDR3 DNA follows: TGTGCCAGCTCGCCCGGGGGGAACACTGAAGCTTTCTTT.

The chain recombines TRBV28 with TRBJ2-1; 8 bases are a match to TRBD2. Germline V gene sequence: CDR1 MDHEN, CDR2 SYDVKM. V shed 7 bases, J shed 6 bases, and the junction held 11 bases outside the gene matches. This CDR3 has 15 residues. For the CDR3, the DNA is TGTGCCAGCATCCGGGAGGGCTCCTGGGGCAATGAGCAGTTCTTC. Its protein product is CASIREGSWGNEQFF.

This clone was observed a handful of times. The V gene is TRBV7-2, the J gene TRBJ1-2, with unresolved D. Per the germline V gene, CDR1 is SGHTA and CDR2 is FQGNSA. V lost 1 base, J lost 4 bases, and 10 bases lay in between. CDR3 length: 14 amino acids. The CDR3 reads CASSLDGSTYGYTF. The CDR3 nucleotides read TGTGCCAGCAGCTTAGATGGTAGTACCTATGGCTACACCTTC.

The CDR3 loop is CASRGRGYGYTF. The CDR3 DNA is TGTGCCAGCAGGGGTAGGGGCTATGGCTACACCTTC. The gene calls are TRBV25-1 and TRBJ1-2, with D maybe TRBD1 (5 bases). This CDR3 is 12 amino acids long. The V and J ends lost 6 bases and 4 bases respectively, with 9 bases between them. In germline, CDR1 is MGHDK, CDR2 SYGVNS.

This clone appeared once. V gene TRBV28 combines with J gene TRBJ2-1, with 10 positions matching TRBD2. Germline V gene data show CDR1 as MDHEN and CDR2 as SYDVKM. The trim removed 6 bases at V and 1 base at J, leaving 6 bases unmatched. This CDR3 has 16 residues. The CDR3 loop reads CASRRGLAVSYNEQFF. CDR3 bases: TGTGCCAGCAGACGAGGACTAGCGGTTTCCTACAATGAGCAGTTCTTC.

The chain links TRBV2 to TRBJ2-5; D is possibly TRBD1 (6 bases). The CDR3 is made up of 13 amino acids. V lost 4 bases and J 4 bases, leaving 10 bases between the germline ends. Germline lookup yields CDR1 SNHLY and CDR2 FYNNEI. The CDR3 bases are TGTGCCAGCAGTGTAACAGGGTTAGAGACCCAGTACTTC. Its protein product is CASSVTGLETQYF.

The chain joins TRBV7-6 to TRBJ2-1; 9 nucleotides line up with TRBD2. Germline V gene sequence: CDR1 SGHVS, CDR2 FNYEAQ. This CDR3 spans 16 amino acids. J was trimmed by 6 bases and V by 5 bases; bases with no gene match: 11. The CDR3 sequence: CASSAARGRAGNEQFF. In nucleotides, the CDR3 is TGTGCCAGCAGCGCCGCGCGCGGGAGGGCCGGCAATGAGCAGTTCTTC.

The chain couples TRBV20-1 to TRBJ1-6, with D hard to call. Germline V gene sequence: CDR1 DFQATT, CDR2 SNEGSKA (reference sequence). Deletions cut 3 bases from V and 6 bases from J, with 9 bases between. This CDR3 has 13 residues. In DNA form, the CDR3 reads TGCAGTGCTAGTGTCCTCAGTAATTCACCCCTCCACTTT. The encoded protein is CSASVLSNSPLHF.

This sequence joins TRBV19 and TRBJ1-1; 12 bases map to TRBD1. The germline V gene encodes CDR1 LNHDA and CDR2 SQIVND (reference sequence). V lost 10 bases and J lost 13; bases outside the gene matches: 13. This CDR3 is built from 13 residues. In DNA form, the CDR3 reads TGTGCCACCACGGGACAGGGGGCGGCTAGGGTTTTCTTT. This codes for CATTGQGAARVFF. Using reference TRBV19 and TRBJ1-1 for the parts outside the CDR3, the full variable domain is DGGITQSPKYLFRKEGQNVTLSCEQNLNHDAMYWYRQDPGQGLRLIYYSQIVNDFQKGDIAEGYSVSREKKESFPLTVTSAQKNPTAFYLCATTGQGAARVFFGQGTRLTVV.

A single count supports this clone. V usage is TRBV9 and J usage is TRBJ2-7; TRBD1 aligns across 8 bases. The CDR3 extends over 15 amino acids. Germline CDR1 and CDR2: SGDLS and YYNGEE. Unmatched junction bases numbered 3, after V lost 0 bases and J lost 1 base. The DNA of the CDR3 is TGTGCCAGCAGCGTAGATGGACAGGGTTCCTACGAGCAGTACTTC. As protein: CASSVDGQGSYEQYF.

The chain has TRBV24-1 and TRBJ2-2; D may be TRBD2 (6 bases). The germline V and J ends were trimmed by 3 bases and 2 bases, with 12 bases remaining between them. Germline V gene sequence: CDR1 KGHDR, CDR2 SFDVKD. The CDR3 has 16 residues. CDR3 in DNA: TGTGCCACCAGTGATCCTGGGACTGCTAACACCGGGGAGCTGTTTTTT. Amino acid sequence: CATSDPGTANTGELFF.